These T cell receptor beta chains were read from a single sample in a study of cytomegalovirus exposure and HLA in healthy donors. The data were produced by immunoSEQ multiplex PCR, yet TCRdb's version contains in-frame clones alone and is incomplete. This listing includes roughly 120,000 clones. The specimen sequenced was PBMCs. The receptors were gathered from a man younger than 35 in good health and CMV-seronegative. Each CDR3 is given with its conserved first and last residue. Fields, in order: D gene, J gene, V gene, CDR3 DNA, CDR3 protein. A D gene is named only where the DNA matches it firmly.

>-|TRBJ2-2|TRBV7-6
TGTGCCAGCAGTTTCTTCGACAGGAAAGGAAACACCGGGGAGCTGTTTTTT
CASSFFDRKGNTGELFF
>TRBD2|TRBJ2-7|TRBV28
TGTGCCAGCAGTTTCCTAGCGGGAGAAAGCGAGCAGTACTTC
CASSFLAGESEQYF
>TRBD1|TRBJ1-4|TRBV29-1
TGCAGCGTTGAGGACAGGGGGTATGAAAAACTGTTTTTT
CSVEDRGYEKLFF
>TRBD1|TRBJ2-2|TRBV5-4
TGTGCCAGCAGGGCACAGGGGGCGAAAGCCGGGGAGCTGTTTTTT
CASRAQGAKAGELFF
>-|TRBJ1-2|TRBV7-2
TGTGCCAGCAGCCCCGGACAGATCCCAGGTGGCTACACCTTC
CASSPGQIPGGYTF
>TRBD2|TRBJ2-7|TRBV7-2
TGTGCCAGCAGCTCGAGTAGCGGGACGGGTGAGCAGTACTTC
CASSSSSGTGEQYF
>-|TRBJ1-1|TRBV9
TGTGCCAGCAGCGTCACCGGGAGGGTCCTGGATGAAGCTTTCTTT
CASSVTGRVLDEAFF
>-|TRBJ2-1|TRBV6-4
TGTGCCAGCAGTGGCTCGACAGTTCCTCCCTACAATGAGCAGTTCTTC
CASSGSTVPPYNEQFF
>-|TRBJ1-2|TRBV9
TGTGCCAGCAGCGTAGAACAGGCAGGGGCGAATGGCTACACCTTC
CASSVEQAGANGYTF
>TRBD2|TRBJ2-1|TRBV7-9
TGTGCCAGCAACATAGCGGGAGGGGGCTCCTACAATGAGCAGTTCTTC
CASNIAGGGSYNEQFF
>TRBD1|TRBJ1-2|TRBV5-1
TGCGCCAGCAGCTTGGGGGGTAGACAGGGGAGCGGCTACACCTTC
CASSLGGRQGSGYTF
>TRBD2|TRBJ2-1|TRBV19
TGTGCCAGTAGTGCCGGACTAGCGGTCTACAATGAGCAGTTCTTC
CASSAGLAVYNEQFF
>TRBD2|TRBJ2-1|TRBV5-6
TGTGCCAGCAGCTTGCTCGGGACTAGCGGTCATGAGCAGTTCTTC
CASSLLGTSGHEQFF
>TRBD1|TRBJ1-5|TRBV5-8
TGTGCCAGCAGCTTTAGGACAGGGGGCGCGTCTCAGCCCCAGCATTTT
CASSFRTGGASQPQHF
>TRBD1|TRBJ1-4|TRBV16
TGTGCCAGCAGCCCCTGGGACAGCACTAATGAAAAACTGTTTTTT
CASSPWDSTNEKLFF
>-|TRBJ1-1|TRBV11-2
TGTGCCAGTACCTATTCCTCCACTGAAGCTTTCTTT
CASTYSSTEAFF
>TRBD1|TRBJ1-2|TRBV11-2
TGTGCCAGCAGCCGGGCGGGCAGGGGGTGGGGAGGCTACACCTTC
CASSRAGRGWGGYTF
>-|TRBJ1-1|TRBV4-1
TGCGCCAGCAGCCAAGGCGAGTTGAACACTGAAGCTTTCTTT
CASSQGELNTEAFF
>TRBD1|TRBJ1-3|TRBV19
TGTGCCACCTGCGACAGGGGGCCTGGAAACACCATATATTTT
CATCDRGPGNTIYF
>-|TRBJ1-1|TRBV5-6
TGTGCCAGCGGACCCTTCGACAGGAACACTGAAGCTTTCTTT
CASGPFDRNTEAFF
>-|TRBJ1-2|TRBV5-4
TGTGCCAGCAGCGGTGGACTGGGCATCTACACCTTC
CASSGGLGIYTF
>-|TRBJ2-7|TRBV5-1
TGCGCCAGCAGCCGAGGGCTGCACGAGCAGTACTTC
CASSRGLHEQYF
>TRBD2|TRBJ2-7|TRBV27
TGTGCCAGCAGACCCTACAGGGGGAGGCAACTAGCGGGAAGGTCCTACGAGCAGTACTTC
CASRPYRGRQLAGRSYEQYF
>-|TRBJ1-5|TRBV29-1
TGCAGCGTCGGCAGCGCGCTGGGCAATCAGCCCCAGCATTTT
CSVGSALGNQPQHF
>-|TRBJ2-6|TRBV5-1
TGCGCCAGCAGCCCCCTCGACAGTTCAGGGGCCAACGTCCTGACTTTC
CASSPLDSSGANVLTF
>-|TRBJ1-1|TRBV19
TGTGCCAGCCGCTCTCGAGGCACTGAAGCTTTCTTT
CASRSRGTEAFF
>-|TRBJ1-3|TRBV7-9
TGTGCCAGCACCATGGGCCGGGGTCTTGGAAACACCATATATTTT
CASTMGRGLGNTIYF
>-|TRBJ1-1|TRBV6-1
TGTGCCAGCAGTGACCGACAGCTTGAAGCTTTCTTT
CASSDRQLEAFF
>-|TRBJ1-3|TRBV7-8
TGTGCCAGCAGCTCCGGCCCAGGGACTTCTGGAAACACCATATATTTT
CASSSGPGTSGNTIYF
>TRBD2|TRBJ2-7|TRBV9
TGTGCCAGCAGCACCGCCGGGACTAGCGGATTATACGAGCAGTACTTC
CASSTAGTSGLYEQYF
>-|TRBJ2-6|TRBV19
TGTGCCAGTAGTTCCCCCGGACAGCCCCTCTCTGGGGCCAACGTCCTGACTTTC
CASSSPGQPLSGANVLTF
>TRBD1|TRBJ1-1|TRBV6-1
TGTGCCAGCAGTGATCGGACAGGGAGTTGGAACACTGAAGCTTTCTTT
CASSDRTGSWNTEAFF
>-|TRBJ2-2|TRBV5-1
TGCGCCAGCAGCTCGTCTTCCACCGGGGAGCTGTTTTTT
CASSSSSTGELFF
>TRBD2|TRBJ2-2|TRBV7-2
TGTGCCAGCAGCCCCCATCTAGCGGGAAAAGGCGGGGAGCTGTTTTTT
CASSPHLAGKGGELFF
>-|TRBJ2-3|TRBV18
TGTGCCAGCTCACCCACATCTAGGGATACGCAGTATTTT
CASSPTSRDTQYF
>-|TRBJ2-7|TRBV6-5
TGTGCCAGCAGTTATTCAGGCGAGCAGTACTTC
CASSYSGEQYF
>-|TRBJ2-7|TRBV7-9
TGTGCCAGCAGCTTAGTGGGGGGAGTATTTAACTACGAGCAGTACTTC
CASSLVGGVFNYEQYF
>-|TRBJ2-7|TRBV5-4
TGTGCCAGCAGGGGAACAGGCTCAGAGCAGTACTTC
CASRGTGSEQYF
>TRBD2|TRBJ2-1|TRBV29-1
TGCAGCGTTGAGGAGGGACTAGATTACAATGAGCAGTTCTTC
CSVEEGLDYNEQFF
>-|TRBJ1-1|TRBV9
TGTGCCAGCAGCGTAGCAGGGGCGACCACTGAAGCTTTCTTT
CASSVAGATTEAFF
>TRBD1|TRBJ2-7|TRBV5-6
TGTGCCAGCAGCTTAACGACAGGGGGGCACGAGCAGTACTTC
CASSLTTGGHEQYF
>TRBD1|TRBJ1-1|TRBV18
TGTGCCAGCTCACCTACAGGGGGTCGCACTGAAGCTTTCTTT
CASSPTGGRTEAFF
>TRBD2|TRBJ2-1|TRBV9
TGTGCCAGCAGCGTAACTAGCGGGAGGGAAAATGAGCAGTTCTTC
CASSVTSGRENEQFF